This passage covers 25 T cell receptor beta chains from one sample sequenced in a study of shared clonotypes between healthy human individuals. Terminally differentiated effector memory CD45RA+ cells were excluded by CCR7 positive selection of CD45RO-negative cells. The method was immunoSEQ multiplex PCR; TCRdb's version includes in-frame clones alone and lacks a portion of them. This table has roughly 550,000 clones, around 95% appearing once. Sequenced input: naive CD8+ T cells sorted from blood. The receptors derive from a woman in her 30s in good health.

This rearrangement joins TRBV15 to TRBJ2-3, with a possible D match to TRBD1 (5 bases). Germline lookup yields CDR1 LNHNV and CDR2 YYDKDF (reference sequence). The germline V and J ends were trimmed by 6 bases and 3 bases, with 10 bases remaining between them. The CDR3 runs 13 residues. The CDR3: CATRGRVTDTQYF. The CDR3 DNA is TGTGCCACCAGGGGCAGGGTGACAGATACGCAGTATTTT. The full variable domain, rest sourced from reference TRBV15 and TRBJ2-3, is DAMVIQNPRYQVTQFGKPVTLSCSQTLNHNVMYWYQQKSSQAPKLLFHYYDKDFNNEADTPDNFQSRRPNTSFCFLDIRSPGLGDTAMYLCATRGRVTDTQYFGPGTRLTVL.

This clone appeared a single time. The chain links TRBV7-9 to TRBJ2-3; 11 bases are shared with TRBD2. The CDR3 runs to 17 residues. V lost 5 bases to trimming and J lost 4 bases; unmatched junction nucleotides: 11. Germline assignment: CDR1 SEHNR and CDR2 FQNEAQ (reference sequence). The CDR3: CASSHQLAGAVSDTQYF. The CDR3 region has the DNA TGTGCCAGCAGCCATCAACTAGCGGGAGCGGTATCAGATACGCAGTATTTT.

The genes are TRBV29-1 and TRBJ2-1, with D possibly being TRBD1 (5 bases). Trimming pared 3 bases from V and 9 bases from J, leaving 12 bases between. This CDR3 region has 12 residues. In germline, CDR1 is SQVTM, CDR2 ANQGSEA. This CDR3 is CSVDPGAPEQFF. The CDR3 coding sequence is TGCAGCGTTGATCCTGGGGCGCCTGAGCAGTTCTTC.

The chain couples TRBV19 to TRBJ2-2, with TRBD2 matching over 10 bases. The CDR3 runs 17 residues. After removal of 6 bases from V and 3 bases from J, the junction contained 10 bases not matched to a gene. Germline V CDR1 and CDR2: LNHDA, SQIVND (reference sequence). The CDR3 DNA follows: TGTGCCAGTAGCGAAGGACTAGCGGTCCCGGACACCGGGGAGCTGTTTTTT. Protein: CASSEGLAVPDTGELFF.

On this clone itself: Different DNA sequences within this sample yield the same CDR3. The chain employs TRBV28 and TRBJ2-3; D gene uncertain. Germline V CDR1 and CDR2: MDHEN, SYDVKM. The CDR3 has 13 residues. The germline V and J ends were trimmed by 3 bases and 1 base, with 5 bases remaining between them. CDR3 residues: CASSFRGTDTQYF. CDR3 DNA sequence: TGTGCCAGCAGTTTTCGGGGCACAGATACGCAGTATTTT.

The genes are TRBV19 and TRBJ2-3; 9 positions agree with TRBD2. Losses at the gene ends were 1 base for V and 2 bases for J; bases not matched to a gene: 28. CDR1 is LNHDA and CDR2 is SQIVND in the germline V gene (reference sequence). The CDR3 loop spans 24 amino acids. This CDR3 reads CASSIVLGTAVASGTSRPTDTQYF. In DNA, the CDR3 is TGTGCCAGTAGTATAGTTTTGGGGACAGCAGTAGCCTCCGGGACTAGCAGACCCACAGATACGCAGTATTTT.

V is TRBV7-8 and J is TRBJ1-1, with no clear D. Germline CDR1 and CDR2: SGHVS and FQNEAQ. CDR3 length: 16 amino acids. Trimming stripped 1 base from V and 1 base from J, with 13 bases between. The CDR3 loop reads CASSLVTGGGNTEAFF. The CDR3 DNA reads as TGTGCCAGCAGCTTAGTTACGGGTGGCGGGAACACTGAAGCTTTCTTT.

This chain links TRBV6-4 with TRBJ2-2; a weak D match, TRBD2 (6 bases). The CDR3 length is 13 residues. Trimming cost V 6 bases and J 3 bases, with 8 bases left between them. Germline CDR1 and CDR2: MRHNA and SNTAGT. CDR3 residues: CASSWDYTGELFF. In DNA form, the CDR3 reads TGTGCCAGCAGCTGGGACTACACCGGGGAGCTGTTTTTT.

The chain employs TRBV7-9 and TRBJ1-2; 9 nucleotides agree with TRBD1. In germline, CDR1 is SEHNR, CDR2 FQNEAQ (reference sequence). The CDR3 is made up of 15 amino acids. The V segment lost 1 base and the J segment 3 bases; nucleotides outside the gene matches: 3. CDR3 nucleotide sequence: TGTGCCAGCAGCTTAGACGGGACAGGGCACTATGGCTACACCTTC. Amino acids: CASSLDGTGHYGYTF.

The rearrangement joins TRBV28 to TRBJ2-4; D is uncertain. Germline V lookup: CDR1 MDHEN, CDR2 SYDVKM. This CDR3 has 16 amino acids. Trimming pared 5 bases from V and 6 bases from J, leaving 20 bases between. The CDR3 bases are TGTGCCAGCAGTACCCCCGAGCTCCCCGAGGCAAACATTCAGTACTTC. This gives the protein CASSTPELPEANIQYF.

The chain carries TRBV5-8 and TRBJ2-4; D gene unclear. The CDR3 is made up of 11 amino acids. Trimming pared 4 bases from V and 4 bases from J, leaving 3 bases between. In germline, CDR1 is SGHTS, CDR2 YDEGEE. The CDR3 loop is CASSRKNIQYF. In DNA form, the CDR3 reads TGTGCCAGCAGCCGTAAAAACATTCAGTACTTC.

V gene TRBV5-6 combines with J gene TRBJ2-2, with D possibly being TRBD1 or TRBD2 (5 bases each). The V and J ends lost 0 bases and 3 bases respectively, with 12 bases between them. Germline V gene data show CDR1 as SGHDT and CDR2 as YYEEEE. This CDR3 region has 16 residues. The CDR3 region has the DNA TGTGCCAGCAGCTTGGCGGGGACCAGTCACACCGGGGAGCTGTTTTTT. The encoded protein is CASSLAGTSHTGELFF.

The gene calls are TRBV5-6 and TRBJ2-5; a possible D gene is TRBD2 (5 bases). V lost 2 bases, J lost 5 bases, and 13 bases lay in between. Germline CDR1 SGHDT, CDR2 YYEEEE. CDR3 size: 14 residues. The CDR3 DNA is TGTGCCAGCAGCTTCGGGAACCTTGGGGAGACCCAGTACTTC. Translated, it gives CASSFGNLGETQYF.

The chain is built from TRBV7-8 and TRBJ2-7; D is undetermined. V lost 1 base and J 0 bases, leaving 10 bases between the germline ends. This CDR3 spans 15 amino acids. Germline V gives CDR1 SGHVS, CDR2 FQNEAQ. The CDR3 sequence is CASSLVGVSSYEQYF. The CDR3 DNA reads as TGTGCCAGCAGCTTAGTGGGCGTGAGCTCCTACGAGCAGTACTTC.

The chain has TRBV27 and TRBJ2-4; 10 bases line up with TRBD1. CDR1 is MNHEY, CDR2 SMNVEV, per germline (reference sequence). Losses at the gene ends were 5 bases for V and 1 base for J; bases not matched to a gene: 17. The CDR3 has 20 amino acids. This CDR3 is CASSLLPGQGTGEAKNIQYF. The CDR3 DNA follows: TGTGCCAGCAGTCTCCTACCGGGACAGGGGACGGGAGAGGCCAAAAACATTCAGTACTTC.

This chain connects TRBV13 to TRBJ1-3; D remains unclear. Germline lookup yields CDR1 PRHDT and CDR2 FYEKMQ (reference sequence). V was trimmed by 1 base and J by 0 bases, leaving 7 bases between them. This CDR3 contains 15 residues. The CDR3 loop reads CASSLVAVSGNTIYF. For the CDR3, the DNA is TGTGCCAGCAGCTTAGTGGCAGTCTCTGGAAACACCATATATTTT.

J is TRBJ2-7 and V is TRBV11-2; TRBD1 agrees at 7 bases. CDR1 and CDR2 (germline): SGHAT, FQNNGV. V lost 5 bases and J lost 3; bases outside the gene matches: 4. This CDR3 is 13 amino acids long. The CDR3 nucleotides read TGTGCCAGCAGCGCAGACAGGGACTACGAGCAGTACTTC. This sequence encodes CASSADRDYEQYF.

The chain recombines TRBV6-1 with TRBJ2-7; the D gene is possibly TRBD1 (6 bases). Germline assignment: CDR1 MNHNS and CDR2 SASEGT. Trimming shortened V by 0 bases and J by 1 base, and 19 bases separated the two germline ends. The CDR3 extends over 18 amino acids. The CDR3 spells CASSEAPFLGAMSYEQYF. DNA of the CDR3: TGTGCCAGCAGTGAAGCGCCTTTTTTGGGGGCTATGTCCTACGAGCAGTACTTC.

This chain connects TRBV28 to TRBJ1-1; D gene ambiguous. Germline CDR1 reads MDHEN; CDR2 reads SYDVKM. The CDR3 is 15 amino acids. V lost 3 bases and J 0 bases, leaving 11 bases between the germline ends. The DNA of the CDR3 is TGTGCCAGCAGTTTCTCTAGTTTTTTGAACACTGAAGCTTTCTTT. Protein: CASSFSSFLNTEAFF.

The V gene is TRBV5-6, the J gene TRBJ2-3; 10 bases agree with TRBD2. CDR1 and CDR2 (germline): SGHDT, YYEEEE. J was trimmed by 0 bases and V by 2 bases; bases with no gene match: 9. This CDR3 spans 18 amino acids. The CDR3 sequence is CASSLGASGSRSTDTQYF. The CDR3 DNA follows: TGTGCCAGCAGCTTAGGAGCTAGCGGGAGCCGTAGCACAGATACGCAGTATTTT.

The CDR3 region has the DNA TGTGCCAGCAGCCTCAGTTCGGGTGTGGCAAGCCCGACGGGCTACACCTTC. As protein: CASSLSSGVASPTGYTF. The chain couples TRBV27 to TRBJ1-2; no clear D gene. From germline, CDR1 is MNHEY and CDR2 SMNVEV (reference sequence). The V end lost 6 bases, the J end lost 8 bases, and 28 bases lay between the germline ends. This CDR3 comprises 17 residues.

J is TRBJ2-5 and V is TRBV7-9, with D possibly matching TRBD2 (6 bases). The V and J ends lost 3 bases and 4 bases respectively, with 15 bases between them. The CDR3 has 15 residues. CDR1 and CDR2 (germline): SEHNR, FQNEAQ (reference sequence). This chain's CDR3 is CASSFGGDPRETQYF. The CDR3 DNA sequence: TGTGCCAGCAGCTTTGGAGGGGATCCAAGAGAGACCCAGTACTTC.

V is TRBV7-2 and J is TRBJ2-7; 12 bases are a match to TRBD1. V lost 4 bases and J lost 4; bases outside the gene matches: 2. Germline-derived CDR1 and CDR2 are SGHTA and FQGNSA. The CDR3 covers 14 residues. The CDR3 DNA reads TGTGCCAGCAGCTGGGACAGGGGGCCTTACGAGCAGTACTTC. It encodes CASSWDRGPYEQYF.

CDR3 bases: TGTGCCAGCAGTTTTGCCGGACAGGGGCCGTATGAAATGAACACTGAAGCTTTCTTT. Translating gives CASSFAGQGPYEMNTEAFF. The rearrangement joins TRBV28 to TRBJ1-1, with 9 positions matching TRBD1. The V and J ends lost 3 bases and 0 bases, in that order; junction bases with no gene match: 14. Germline lookup yields CDR1 MDHEN and CDR2 SYDVKM. The CDR3 has 19 amino acids. The variable domain in full, with the rest retrieved from reference TRBV28 and TRBJ1-1, is DVKVTQSSRYLVKRTGEKVFLECVQDMDHENMFWYRQDPGLGLRLIYFSYDVKMKEKGDIPEGYSVSREKKERFSLILESASTNQTSMYLCASSFAGQGPYEMNTEAFFGQGTRLTVV.

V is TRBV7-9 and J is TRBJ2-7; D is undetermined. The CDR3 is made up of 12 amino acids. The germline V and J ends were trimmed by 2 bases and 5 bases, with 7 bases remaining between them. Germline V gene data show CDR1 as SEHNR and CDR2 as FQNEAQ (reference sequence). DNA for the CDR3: TGTGCCAGCAGCTTAATAGACCACGAGCAGTACTTC. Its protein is CASSLIDHEQYF.